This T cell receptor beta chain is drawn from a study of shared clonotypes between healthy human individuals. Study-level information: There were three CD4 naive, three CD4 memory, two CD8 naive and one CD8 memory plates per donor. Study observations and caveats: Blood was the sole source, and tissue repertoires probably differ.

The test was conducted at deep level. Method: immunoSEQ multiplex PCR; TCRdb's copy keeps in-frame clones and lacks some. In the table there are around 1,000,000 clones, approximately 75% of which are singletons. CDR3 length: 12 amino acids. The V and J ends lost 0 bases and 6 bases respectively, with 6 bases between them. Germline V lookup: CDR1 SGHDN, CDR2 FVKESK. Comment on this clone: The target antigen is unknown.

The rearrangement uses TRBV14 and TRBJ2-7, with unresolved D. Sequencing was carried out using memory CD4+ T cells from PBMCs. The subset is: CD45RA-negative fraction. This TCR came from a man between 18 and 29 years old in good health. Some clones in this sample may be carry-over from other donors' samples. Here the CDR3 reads CASSQEVGEQYF. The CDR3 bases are TGTGCCAGCAGCCAAGAGGTCGGCGAGCAGTACTTC.